These T cell receptor beta chains were read from a single sample in a study of blood T cell repertoires in COVID-19. Sequenced by immunoSEQ multiplex PCR; TCRdb stores in-frame clones only, minus some. The table includes hundreds of thousands of clones, around 85% detected once. The sequenced sample was peripheral blood. All receptors derive from a woman older than 75 with acute or convalescent COVID-19. CDR3s include the opening cysteine and the closing phenylalanine or tryptophan. The order of the fields is D gene, J gene, V gene, clone size, CDR3 protein, CDR3 DNA. The D gene is left open where the match is weak. Where a row states a size, it is once, few, many or the class of an expanded clone; other rows omit it.

d_call: NA
j_call: TRBJ1-1
v_call: TRBV5-1
clone_size: NA
cdr3_aa: CASSLGGQLYMNTEAFF
cdr3_nt: TGCGCCAGCAGCTTGGGCGGACAGCTCTACATGAACACTGAAGCTTTCTTT

d_call: TRBD1
j_call: TRBJ1-5
v_call: TRBV10-3
clone_size: once
cdr3_aa: CAISAGQGGDQPQHF
cdr3_nt: TGTGCCATCAGTGCCGGACAGGGTGGCGATCAGCCCCAGCATTTT

d_call: NA
j_call: TRBJ2-7
v_call: TRBV7-9
clone_size: NA
cdr3_aa: CASSLVGGSSDEQYF
cdr3_nt: TGTGCCAGCAGCTTAGTTGGGGGGAGCAGCGACGAGCAGTACTTC

d_call: NA
j_call: TRBJ1-3
v_call: TRBV19
clone_size: NA
cdr3_aa: CASSISLDPWRGNTIYF
cdr3_nt: TGTGCCAGTAGTATTTCCTTAGACCCTTGGCGGGGAAACACCATATATTTT

d_call: NA
j_call: TRBJ1-1
v_call: TRBV18
clone_size: many
cdr3_aa: CASSPPAGSGNTEAFF
cdr3_nt: TGTGCCAGCTCACCACCGGCGGGTTCGGGGAACACTGAAGCTTTCTTT

d_call: TRBD1
j_call: TRBJ2-5
v_call: TRBV6-5
clone_size: once
cdr3_aa: CASSYNHRGQETQYF
cdr3_nt: TGTGCCAGCAGTTACAACCACAGGGGGCAAGAGACCCAGTACTTC

d_call: TRBD2
j_call: TRBJ2-7
v_call: TRBV19
clone_size: NA
cdr3_aa: CASSSGLAEPYEQYF
cdr3_nt: TGTGCCAGTAGTTCCGGACTAGCGGAGCCCTACGAGCAGTACTTC

d_call: TRBD1
j_call: TRBJ2-5
v_call: TRBV11-3
clone_size: many
cdr3_aa: CASSSTGVETQYF
cdr3_nt: TGTGCCAGCAGCTCGACAGGGGTGGAGACCCAGTACTTC

d_call: NA
j_call: TRBJ1-2
v_call: TRBV28
clone_size: NA
cdr3_aa: CASSHREKNYGYTF
cdr3_nt: TGTGCCAGCAGTCACAGGGAGAAAAACTATGGCTACACCTTC

d_call: TRBD2
j_call: TRBJ2-3
v_call: TRBV14
clone_size: many
cdr3_aa: CASSRRRLAGNTDTQYF
cdr3_nt: TGTGCCAGCAGCCGCCGCAGGCTAGCGGGGAACACAGATACGCAGTATTTT

d_call: TRBD1
j_call: TRBJ1-2
v_call: TRBV3-1/TRBV3-2
clone_size: many
cdr3_aa: CASSQETRTGVGYTF
cdr3_nt: TGTGCCAGCAGCCAAGAGACCCGGACAGGGGTGGGCTACACCTTC

d_call: TRBD1
j_call: TRBJ2-2
v_call: TRBV5-1
clone_size: NA
cdr3_aa: CASSPGQANTGELFF
cdr3_nt: TGCGCCAGCAGCCCGGGACAGGCGAACACCGGGGAGCTGTTTTTT

d_call: NA
j_call: TRBJ2-1
v_call: TRBV11-2
clone_size: NA
cdr3_aa: CASSPGSSYNEQFF
cdr3_nt: TGTGCCAGCAGCCCGGGAAGCTCCTATAATGAGCAGTTCTTC